This entry features one TCR beta chain sequence. Antigen specificity is unknown. According to the study, TCR beta libraries were built with iRepertoire HTBI primers and CDR3-region Arm-PCR. From the multiplex PCR reads, TCRdb called clonotypes with MiXCR, one entry per CDR3 protein. The table includes 500,000 to 800,000 distinct CDR3 sequences, approximately 31% detected once. This sample was included in a study of regulatory T cells in long-lasting Graves disease. Whole-study findings and limits: Only a small sample size was used, which may have cut accuracy.

The time point was: persistent/refractory GD, antithyroid drugs over 5 years with positive TRAb. PBMCs provided the RNA from which the TCR library was made. The sequence derives from a female donor with Graves disease. This specimen was peripheral blood mononuclear cells (PBMCs), taken when the disease was refractory, from a patient treated with antithyroid drugs.

For the CDR3, the DNA is TGTGCCAGTAGTATCCACGGAAGGAATGAAAAACTGTTTTTT. It translates to CASSIHGRNEKLFF. The chain uses TRBV19 and TRBJ1-4; D not resolved. CDR1 is LNHDA, CDR2 SQIVND, per germline (reference sequence). V was clipped by 3 bases and J by 5 bases, with 10 bases between them. CDR3 length equals 14 residues.